This is a list of T cell receptor beta chains from one sample in a study of shared clonotypes between healthy human individuals. Sequencing was performed with immunoSEQ multiplex PCR; in TCRdb, only in-frame clones are kept and a portion is missing. The sample shows roughly 2,300,000 clones, around 90% of them seen only once. The sample taken for sequencing was naive CD4+ T cells from PBMCs. Receptors originate from a young man in good health. Some clones in this sample may be carry-over from other donors' samples. The CDR3 runs from the conserved cysteine through the conserved F or W.

V | CDR3
TRBV6-1 | CASRGPVDGGGEQFF
TRBV28 | CASNPIGQDQPQHF
TRBV27 | CASRASGRPSYNEQFF
TRBV18 | CASSPPGKSGELFF
TRBV7-7 | CASSFHTVTNTGELFF
TRBV10-3 | CAISESEVGYTF
TRBV28 | CASSPLGVLQVAEAFF
TRBV2 | CASTQGVTVHLNNEKLFF
TRBV4-2 | CASSQDFTPGEQFF
TRBV27 | CASRRTGTGTQYF
TRBV5-1 | CASSPDVGSNQPQHF
TRBV5-6 | CASSLLGSANTGELFF
TRBV28 | CASRTQGGEQFF
TRBV2 | CASSALDRGDGYTF
TRBV7-3 | CASSMLAGGRTDTQYF
TRBV30 | CAWPRGLNYGYTF
TRBV5-5 | CASSLYGNTIYF
TRBV10-3 | CAIRPLAGGPDEQYF
TRBV14 | CASSQLGTVEAFF
TRBV18 | CASSPRQPIGAFF
TRBV5-1 | CASSLSPLSNTIYF
TRBV28 | CASSTLPGTGAGANVLTF
TRBV5-1 | CASRKRGDREDYGYTF
TRBV9 | CASSGTGTENEKLFF
TRBV7-2 | CASSLEMGHIYEQYF
TRBV30 | CAWSIGYPTDTQYF
TRBV28 | CASSLRLAALNTGELFF
TRBV29-1 | CSVGNTGELFF
TRBV7-9 | CASSLGRQITGELFF
TRBV4-1 | CASSQVLASGSINEQFF
TRBV2 | CASSYLAGRGYEQYF
TRBV7-2 | CASSQGQGFGYTF